The clone carrying this TCR beta chain came up many times. Its matching antigen is unknown. The sample comes from a study of response to subunit inactivated influenza vaccine. TCRdb processed the RT-PCR reads anew with MiXCR; each CDR3 protein has one entry. The data contain roughly 170,000 distinct CDR3 sequences, about 9% of them singletons. Study observations and caveats: Authors suggested seasonal influenza vaccinations each recruit few new T cells.

V lost 7 bases, J lost 2 bases, and 18 bases lay in between. There are 15 residues in the CDR3. V gene TRBV12-3 or TRBV12-4 combines with J gene TRBJ2-7; either TRBD1 or TRBD2 may fit D (6 bases each). The clonotype was recovered from a man aged 45 to 65 who received an inactivated influenza vaccine. The sample in question was non-naive T cells sorted from PBMCs, obtained on the day of vaccination. The CDR3 protein is CASTLGGGLPYEQYF. DNA of the CDR3: TGTGCCAGCACCTTGGGTGGGGGGCTACCCTACGAGCAGTACTTC.